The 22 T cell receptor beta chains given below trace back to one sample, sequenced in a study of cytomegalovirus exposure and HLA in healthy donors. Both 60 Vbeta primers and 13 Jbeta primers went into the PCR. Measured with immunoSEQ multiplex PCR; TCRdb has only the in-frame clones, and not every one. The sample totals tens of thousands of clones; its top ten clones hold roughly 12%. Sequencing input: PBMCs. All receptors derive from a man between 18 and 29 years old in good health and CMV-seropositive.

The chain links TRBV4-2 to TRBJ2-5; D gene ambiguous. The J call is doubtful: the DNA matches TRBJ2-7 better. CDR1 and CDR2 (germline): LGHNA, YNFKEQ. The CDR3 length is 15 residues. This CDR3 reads CASSQDPVGSYEQYF. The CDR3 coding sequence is TGTGCCAGCAGCCAAGACCCGGTGGGCTCCTACGAGCAGTACTTC.

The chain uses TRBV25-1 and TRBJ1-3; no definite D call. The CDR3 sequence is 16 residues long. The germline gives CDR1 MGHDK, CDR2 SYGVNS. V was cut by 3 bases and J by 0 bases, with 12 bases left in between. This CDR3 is CASSEPQQNSGNTIYF. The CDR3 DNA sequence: TGTGCCAGCAGTGAGCCCCAACAGAACTCTGGAAACACCATATATTTT.

For the CDR3, the DNA is TGTGCCAGCAGCTTGGGAGGAGACGAGCAGTACTTC. It translates to CASSLGGDEQYF. The rearrangement joins TRBV5-4 to TRBJ2-5; D is unclear. The end of the DNA fits TRBJ2-7 better, so the J call may be wrong. The germline gives CDR1 SGHNT, CDR2 YYREEE (reference sequence). The CDR3 runs 12 residues.

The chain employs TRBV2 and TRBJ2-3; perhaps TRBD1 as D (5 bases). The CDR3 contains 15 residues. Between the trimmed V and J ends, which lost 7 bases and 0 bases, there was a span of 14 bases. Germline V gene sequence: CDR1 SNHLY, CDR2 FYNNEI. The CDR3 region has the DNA TGTGCCAGCACTAAACAGGTGTTCAGCACAGATACGCAGTATTTT. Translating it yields CASTKQVFSTDTQYF.

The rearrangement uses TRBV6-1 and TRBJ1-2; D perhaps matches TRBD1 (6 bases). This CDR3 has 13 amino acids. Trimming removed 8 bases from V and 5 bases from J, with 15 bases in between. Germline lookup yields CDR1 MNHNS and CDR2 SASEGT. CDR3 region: CASGGLGGYGYTF. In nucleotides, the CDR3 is TGTGCCAGCGGGGGACTAGGGGGGTATGGCTACACCTTC.

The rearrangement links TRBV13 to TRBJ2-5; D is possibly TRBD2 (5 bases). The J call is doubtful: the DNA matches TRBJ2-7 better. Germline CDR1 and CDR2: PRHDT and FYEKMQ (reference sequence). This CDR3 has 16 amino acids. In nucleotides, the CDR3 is TGTGCCAGCAGCTTAGGGAGGGTAGCCAACTCCTACGAGCAGTACTTC. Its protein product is CASSLGRVANSYEQYF.

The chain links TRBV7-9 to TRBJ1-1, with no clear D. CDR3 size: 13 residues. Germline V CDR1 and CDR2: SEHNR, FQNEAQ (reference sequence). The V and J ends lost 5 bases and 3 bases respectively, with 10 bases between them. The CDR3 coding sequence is TGTGCCAGCAGCGTCCACTCGGACACTGAAGCTTTCTTT. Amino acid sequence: CASSVHSDTEAFF.

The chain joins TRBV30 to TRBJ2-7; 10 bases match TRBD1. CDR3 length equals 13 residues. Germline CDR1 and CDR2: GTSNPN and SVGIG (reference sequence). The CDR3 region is CAQRQGASYEQYF. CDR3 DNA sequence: TGTGCTCAGAGACAGGGGGCGTCCTACGAGCAGTACTTC.

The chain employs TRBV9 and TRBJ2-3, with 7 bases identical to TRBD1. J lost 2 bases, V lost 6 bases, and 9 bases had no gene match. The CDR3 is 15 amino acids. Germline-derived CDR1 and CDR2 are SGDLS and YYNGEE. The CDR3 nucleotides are TGTGCCAGCACAAGGGGGCGGCATCACACAGATACGCAGTATTTT. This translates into CASTRGRHHTDTQYF.

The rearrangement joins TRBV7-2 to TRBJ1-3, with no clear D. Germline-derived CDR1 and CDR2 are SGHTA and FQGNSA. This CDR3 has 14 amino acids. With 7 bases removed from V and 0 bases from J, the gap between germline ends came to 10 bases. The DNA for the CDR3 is TGTGCCAGCACCCTACAGATCTCTGGAAACACCATATATTTT. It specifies CASTLQISGNTIYF.

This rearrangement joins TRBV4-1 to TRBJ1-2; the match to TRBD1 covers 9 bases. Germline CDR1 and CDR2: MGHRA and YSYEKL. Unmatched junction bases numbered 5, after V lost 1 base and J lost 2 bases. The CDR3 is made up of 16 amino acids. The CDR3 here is CASSQVRGQGNYGYTF. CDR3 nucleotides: TGCGCCAGCAGCCAAGTACGGGGACAGGGAAACTATGGCTACACCTTC.

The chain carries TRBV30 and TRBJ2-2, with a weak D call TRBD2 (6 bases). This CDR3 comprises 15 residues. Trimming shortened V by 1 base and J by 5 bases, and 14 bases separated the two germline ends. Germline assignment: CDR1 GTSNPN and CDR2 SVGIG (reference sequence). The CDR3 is CAWSDLAMYTGELFF. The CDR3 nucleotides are TGTGCCTGGAGTGACCTAGCGATGTATACCGGGGAGCTGTTTTTT.

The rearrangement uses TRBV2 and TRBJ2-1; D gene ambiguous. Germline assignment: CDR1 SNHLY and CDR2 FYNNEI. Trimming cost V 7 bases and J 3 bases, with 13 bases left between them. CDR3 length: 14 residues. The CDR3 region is CASIAPRLYNEQFF. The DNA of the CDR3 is TGTGCCAGCATTGCCCCCCGACTCTACAATGAGCAGTTCTTC.

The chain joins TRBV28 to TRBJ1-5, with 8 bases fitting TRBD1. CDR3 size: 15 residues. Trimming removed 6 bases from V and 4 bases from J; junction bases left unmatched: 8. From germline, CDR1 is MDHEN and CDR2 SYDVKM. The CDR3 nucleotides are TGTGCCAGCAGACCCCTGGACAGGGATAATCAGCCCCAGCATTTT. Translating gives CASRPLDRDNQPQHF.

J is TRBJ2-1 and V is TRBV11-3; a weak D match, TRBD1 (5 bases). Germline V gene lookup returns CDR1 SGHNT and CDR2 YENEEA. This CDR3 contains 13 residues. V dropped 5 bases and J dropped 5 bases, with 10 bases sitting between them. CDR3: CASSPQGHNEQFF. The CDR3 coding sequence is TGTGCCAGCAGCCCCCAGGGCCACAATGAGCAGTTCTTC.

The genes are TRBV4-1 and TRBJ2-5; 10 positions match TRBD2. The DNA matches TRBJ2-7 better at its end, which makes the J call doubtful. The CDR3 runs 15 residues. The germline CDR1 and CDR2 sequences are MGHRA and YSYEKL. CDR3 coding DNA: TGCGCCAGCAGCCCGCTAGCGGGGGCTTACTACGAGCAGTACTTC. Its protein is CASSPLAGAYYEQYF.

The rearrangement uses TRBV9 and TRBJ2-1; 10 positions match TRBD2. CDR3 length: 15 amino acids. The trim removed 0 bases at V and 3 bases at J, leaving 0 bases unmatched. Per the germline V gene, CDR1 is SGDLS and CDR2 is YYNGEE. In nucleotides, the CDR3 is TGTGCCAGCAGCGTAGTAGCGGGAGGCTACAATGAGCAGTTCTTC. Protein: CASSVVAGGYNEQFF.

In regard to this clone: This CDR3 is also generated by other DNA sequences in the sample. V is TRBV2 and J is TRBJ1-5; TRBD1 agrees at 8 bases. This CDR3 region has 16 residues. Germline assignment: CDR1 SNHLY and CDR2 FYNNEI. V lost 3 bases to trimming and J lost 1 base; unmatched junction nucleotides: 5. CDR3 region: CASSEQGARSNQPQHF. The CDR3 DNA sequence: TGTGCCAGCAGTGAGCAGGGGGCGAGGAGCAATCAGCCCCAGCATTTT. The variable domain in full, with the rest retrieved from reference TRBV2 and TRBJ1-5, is EPEVTQTPSHQVTQMGQEVILRCVPISNHLYFYWYRQILGQKVEFLVSFYNNEISEKSEIFDDQFSVERPDGSNFTLKIRSTKLEDSAMYFCASSEQGARSNQPQHFGDGTRLSIL.

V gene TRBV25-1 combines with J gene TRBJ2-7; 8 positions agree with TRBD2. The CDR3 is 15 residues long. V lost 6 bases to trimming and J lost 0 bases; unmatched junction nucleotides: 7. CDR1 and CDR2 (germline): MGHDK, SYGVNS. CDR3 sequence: CASSPWTSSSYEQYF. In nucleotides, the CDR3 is TGTGCCAGCAGCCCATGGACTAGCAGCTCCTACGAGCAGTACTTC.

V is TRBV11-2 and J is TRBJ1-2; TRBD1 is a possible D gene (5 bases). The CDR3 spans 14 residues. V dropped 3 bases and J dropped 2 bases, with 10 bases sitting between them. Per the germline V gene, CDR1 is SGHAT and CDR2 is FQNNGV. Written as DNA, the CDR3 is TGTGCCAGCAGCTTTCAGGGTAGCAACTATGGCTACACCTTC. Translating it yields CASSFQGSNYGYTF.

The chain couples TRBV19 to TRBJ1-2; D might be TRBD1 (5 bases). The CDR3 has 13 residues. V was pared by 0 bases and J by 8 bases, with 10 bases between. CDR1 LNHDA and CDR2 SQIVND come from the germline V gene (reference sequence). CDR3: CASSIEGAKGYTF. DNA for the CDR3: TGTGCCAGTAGTATAGAAGGGGCCAAGGGCTACACCTTC.

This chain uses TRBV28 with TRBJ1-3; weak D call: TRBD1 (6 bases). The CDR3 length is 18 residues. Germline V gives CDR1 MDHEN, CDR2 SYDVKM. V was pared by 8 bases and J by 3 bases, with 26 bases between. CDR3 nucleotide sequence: TGTGCCAGCGAATCGGGTGGGGCAGGGGTATTCGGTGGAAACACCATATATTTT. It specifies CASESGGAGVFGGNTIYF. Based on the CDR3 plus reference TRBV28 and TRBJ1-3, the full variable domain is DVKVTQSSRYLVKRTGEKVFLECVQDMDHENMFWYRQDPGLGLRLIYFSYDVKMKEKGDIPEGYSVSREKKERFSLILESASTNQTSMYLCASESGGAGVFGGNTIYFGEGSWLTVV.